This T cell receptor (beta chain) appears in the sequencing data of a study of blood T cell repertoires in COVID-19. Per germline, CDR1 MGHDK and CDR2 SYGVNS. The CDR3 loop spans 14 amino acids. J lost 3 bases, V lost 6 bases, and 4 bases had no gene match. In the authors' methods: Amplified reference gene primers provided the basis for estimating nucleated cell counts. Clones were read by immunoSEQ multiplex PCR, and TCRdb kept only the in-frame ones, dropping some. V and J calls plus clone size are reproduced from that table; the DNA served to infer D and trimming. The sample holds about 200,000 clones, about three quarters seen once.

This receptor was taken from a woman in her sixties or seventies with acute or convalescent COVID-19. Specimen: peripheral blood. The chain recombines TRBV25-1 with TRBJ1-1; 10 bases align to TRBD1. CDR3 amino acids: CASRPGQGYTEAFF. The CDR3 DNA is TGTGCCAGCAGACCGGGACAGGGGTACACTGAAGCTTTCTTT.